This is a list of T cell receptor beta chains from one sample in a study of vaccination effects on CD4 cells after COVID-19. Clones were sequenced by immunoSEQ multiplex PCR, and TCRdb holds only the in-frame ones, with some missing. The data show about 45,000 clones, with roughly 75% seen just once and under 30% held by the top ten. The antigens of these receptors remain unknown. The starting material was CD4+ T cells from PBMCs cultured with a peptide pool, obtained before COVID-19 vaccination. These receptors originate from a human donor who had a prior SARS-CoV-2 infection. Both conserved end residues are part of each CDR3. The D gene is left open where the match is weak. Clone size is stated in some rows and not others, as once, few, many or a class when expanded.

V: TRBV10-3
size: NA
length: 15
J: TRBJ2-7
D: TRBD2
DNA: TGTGCCATCAGGGAAGTAGCGGGAGGGCCTACGAGCTGTCACTTC
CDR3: CAIREVAGGPTSCHF

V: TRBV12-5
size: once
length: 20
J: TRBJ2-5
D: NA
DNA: TGTGCTAGTGGTTTCACTAGTACTCTCCTGAGATTGGAGCCTTGGGAGACCCAGTACTTC
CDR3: CASGFTSTLLRLEPWETQYF

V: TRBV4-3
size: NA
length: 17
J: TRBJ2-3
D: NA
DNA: TGCGCCAGCAGCCAAGACGGCAGGGTCGGGTGGACAGATACGCAGTATTTT
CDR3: CASSQDGRVGWTDTQYF

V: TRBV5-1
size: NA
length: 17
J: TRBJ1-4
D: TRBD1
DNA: TGCGCCAGCAGCTGGGGGCCCGGGACAGGGGGTGTGGAAAAACTGTTTTTT
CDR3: CASSWGPGTGGVEKLFF

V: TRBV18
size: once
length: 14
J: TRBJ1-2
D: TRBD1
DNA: TGTGCCAGCTCACCACCGGGACAGGGACATGGCTACACCTTC
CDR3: CASSPPGQGHGYTF

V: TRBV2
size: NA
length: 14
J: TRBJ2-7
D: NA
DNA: TGTGCCAGCAGTGTCCCGGCCTCCCCCTACGAGCAGTACTTC
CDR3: CASSVPASPYEQYF

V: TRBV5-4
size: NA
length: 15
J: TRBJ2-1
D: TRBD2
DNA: TGTGCCAGCAGCGACTGGACTAGCGGGAGTGATGAGCAGTTCTTC
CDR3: CASSDWTSGSDEQFF

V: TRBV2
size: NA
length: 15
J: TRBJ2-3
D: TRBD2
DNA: TGTGCCAGCTTAAAACAGCTAGCGGACACAGATACGCAGTATTTT
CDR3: CASLKQLADTDTQYF

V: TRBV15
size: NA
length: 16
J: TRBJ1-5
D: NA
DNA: TGTGCCACCAGCAGAGATCCGTTGACGGGCATTGCGCCCCAGCATTTT
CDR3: CATSRDPLTGIAPQHF

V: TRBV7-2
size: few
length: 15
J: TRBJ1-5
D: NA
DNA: TGTGCCAGCAGCTTACACGGCAGTTTCAATCAGCCCCAGCATTTT
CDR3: CASSLHGSFNQPQHF

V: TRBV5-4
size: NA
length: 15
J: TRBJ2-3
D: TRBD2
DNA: TGTGCCAGCAGCCTCACTAGCGTCGGCACAGATACGCAGTATTTT
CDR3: CASSLTSVGTDTQYF

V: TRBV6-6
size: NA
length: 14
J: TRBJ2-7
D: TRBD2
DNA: TGTGCCAGCAGTTTAGGCGGGGGAAACTACGAGCAGTACTTC
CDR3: CASSLGGGNYEQYF

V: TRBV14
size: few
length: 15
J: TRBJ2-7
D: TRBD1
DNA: TGTGCCAGCAGCCCAGATGACAGGGTCTCCTACGAGCAGTACTTC
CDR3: CASSPDDRVSYEQYF

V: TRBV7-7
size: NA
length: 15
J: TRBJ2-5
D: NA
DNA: TGTGCTAGCAGCTTATATCAGGGCCCCCAAGAGACCCAGTACTTC
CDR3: CASSLYQGPQETQYF

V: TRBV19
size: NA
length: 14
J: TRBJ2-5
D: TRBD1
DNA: TGTGCCAGTAGGACGGGGACAGCGCAAGAGACCCAGTACTTC
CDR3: CASRTGTAQETQYF

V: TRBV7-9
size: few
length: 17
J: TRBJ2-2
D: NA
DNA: TGTGCCAGCAGCCTCCCCTACGGGGGTCAGAACACCGGGGAGCTGTTTTTT
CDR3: CASSLPYGGQNTGELFF

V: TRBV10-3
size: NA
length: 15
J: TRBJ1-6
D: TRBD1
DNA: TGTGCCATCAGTGGCCAGGGGGGTAATAATTCACCCCTCCACTTT
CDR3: CAISGQGGNNSPLHF

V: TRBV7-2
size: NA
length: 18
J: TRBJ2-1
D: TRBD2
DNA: TGTGCCAGCAGCCTTCACTTAACTAGCGGGAGTAGTAGTGGTGAGCAGTTCTTC
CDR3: CASSLHLTSGSSSGEQFF

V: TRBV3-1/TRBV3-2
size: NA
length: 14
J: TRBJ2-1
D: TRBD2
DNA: TGTGCCAGCAGCCGGACTAGCGGATACAATGAGCAGTTCTTC
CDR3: CASSRTSGYNEQFF

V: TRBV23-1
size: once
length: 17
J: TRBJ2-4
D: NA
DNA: TGCGCCAGCAGTCAATCCCGCAGGGAAACAGCGAAAAACATTCAGTACTTC
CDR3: CASSQSRRETAKNIQYF

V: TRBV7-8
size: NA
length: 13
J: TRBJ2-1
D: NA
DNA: TGTGCCAGCAGCTCCCCAAGTTACAATGAGCAGTTCTTC
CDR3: CASSSPSYNEQFF

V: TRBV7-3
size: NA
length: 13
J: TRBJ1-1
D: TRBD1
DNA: TGTGCCAGCAGCGCCGGGACAGGTAATGAAGCTTTCTTT
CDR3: CASSAGTGNEAFF

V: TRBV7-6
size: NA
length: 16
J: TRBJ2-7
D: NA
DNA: TGTGCCAGCAGCTTAGAACCGGGTACTATGGTGGGCGAGCAGTACTTC
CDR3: CASSLEPGTMVGEQYF

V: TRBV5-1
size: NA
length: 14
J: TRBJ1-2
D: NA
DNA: TGCGCCAGCAGCTCCATAACAGCTAACTATGGCTACACCTTC
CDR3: CASSSITANYGYTF

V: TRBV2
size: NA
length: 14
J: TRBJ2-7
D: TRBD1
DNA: TGTGCCAGCAGGGACAGGCGAACCCCCTACGAGCAGTACTTC
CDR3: CASRDRRTPYEQYF

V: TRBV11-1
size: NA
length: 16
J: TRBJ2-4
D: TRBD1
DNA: TGTGCCAGCAGCCCGGACAGGGTGTTGGCCAAAAACATTCAGTACTTC
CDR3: CASSPDRVLAKNIQYF

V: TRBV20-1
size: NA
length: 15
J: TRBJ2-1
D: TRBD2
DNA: TGCAGTGCTAGTGGTAGCGGGAATGGCTACAATGAGCAGTTCTTC
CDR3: CSASGSGNGYNEQFF

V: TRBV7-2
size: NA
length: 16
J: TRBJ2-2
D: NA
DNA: TGTGCCAGCAGCTCATTTAGCGGAGGAAACACCGGGGAGCTGTTTTTT
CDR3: CASSSFSGGNTGELFF